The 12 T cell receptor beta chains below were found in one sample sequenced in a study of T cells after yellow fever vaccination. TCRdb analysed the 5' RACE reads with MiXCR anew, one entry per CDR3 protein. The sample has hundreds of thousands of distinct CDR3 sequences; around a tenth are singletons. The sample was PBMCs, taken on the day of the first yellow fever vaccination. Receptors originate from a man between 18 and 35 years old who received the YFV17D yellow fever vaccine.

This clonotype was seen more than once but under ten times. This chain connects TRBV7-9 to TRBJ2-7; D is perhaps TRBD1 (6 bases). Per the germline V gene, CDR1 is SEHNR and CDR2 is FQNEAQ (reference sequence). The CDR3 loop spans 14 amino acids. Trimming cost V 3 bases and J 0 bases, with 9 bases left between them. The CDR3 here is CASSLDRISYEQYF. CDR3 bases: TGTGCCAGCAGCTTGGACAGAATCTCCTACGAGCAGTACTTC.

The CDR3 is CASSLRGSNEKLFF. The CDR3 DNA sequence: TGTGCCAGCAGCCTCAGGGGGTCTAATGAAAAACTGTTTTTT. The rearrangement joins TRBV12-3 or TRBV12-4 to TRBJ1-4, with 7 bases identical to TRBD1. V lost 6 bases, J lost 3 bases, and 4 bases stayed unmatched. The CDR3 has 14 amino acids.

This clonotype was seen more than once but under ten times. The CDR3 is CASSIDRALGSPLHF. In DNA form, the CDR3 reads TGCGCCAGCAGCATAGACAGGGCACTCGGTTCACCCCTCCACTTT. V and J are TRBV5-1 and TRBJ1-6; 7 bases align to TRBD1. The V gene's germline CDR1 is SGHRS and CDR2 YFSETQ. The V gene end was trimmed by 4 bases and the J gene end by 9 bases; junction bases not matched to a gene: 10. The CDR3 loop spans 15 amino acids.

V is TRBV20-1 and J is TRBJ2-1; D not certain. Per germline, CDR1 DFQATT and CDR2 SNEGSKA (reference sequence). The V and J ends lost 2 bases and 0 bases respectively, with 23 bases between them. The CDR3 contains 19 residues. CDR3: CSARLNWAPPQSSYNEQFF. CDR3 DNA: TGCAGTGCTAGACTAAACTGGGCCCCCCCGCAGAGCTCCTACAATGAGCAGTTCTTC.

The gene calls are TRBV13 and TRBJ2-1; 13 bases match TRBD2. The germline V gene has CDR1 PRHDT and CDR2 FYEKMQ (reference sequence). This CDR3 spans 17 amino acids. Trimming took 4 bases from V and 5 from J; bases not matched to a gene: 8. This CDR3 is CASSSGLAGALDNEQFF. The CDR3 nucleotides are TGTGCCAGCAGCTCCGGACTAGCGGGGGCCCTTGACAATGAGCAGTTCTTC.

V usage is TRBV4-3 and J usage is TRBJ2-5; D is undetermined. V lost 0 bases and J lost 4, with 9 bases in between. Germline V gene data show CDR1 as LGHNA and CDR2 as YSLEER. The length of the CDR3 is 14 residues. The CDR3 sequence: CASSQDPGSETQYF. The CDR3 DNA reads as TGCGCCAGCAGCCAAGATCCAGGCTCAGAGACCCAGTACTTC.

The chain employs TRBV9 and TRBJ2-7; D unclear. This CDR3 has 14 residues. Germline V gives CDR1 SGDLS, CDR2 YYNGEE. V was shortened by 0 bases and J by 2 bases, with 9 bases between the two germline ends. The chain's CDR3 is CASSVEGSTYEQYF. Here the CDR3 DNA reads TGTGCCAGCAGCGTAGAGGGATCTACCTACGAGCAGTACTTC. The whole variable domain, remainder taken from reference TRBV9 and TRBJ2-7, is DSGVTQTPKHLITATGQRVTLRCSPRSGDLSVYWYQQSLDQGLQFLIQYYNGEERAKGNILERFSAQQFPDLHSELNLSSLELGDSALYFCASSVEGSTYEQYFGPGTRLTVT.

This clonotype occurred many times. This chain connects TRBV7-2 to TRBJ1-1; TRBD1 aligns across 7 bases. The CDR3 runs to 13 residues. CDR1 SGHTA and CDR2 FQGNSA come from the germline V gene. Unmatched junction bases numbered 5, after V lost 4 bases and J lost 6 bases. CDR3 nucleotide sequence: TGTGCCAGCAGCTCGGACAGGAAGGCTGAAGCTTTCTTT. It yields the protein CASSSDRKAEAFF.

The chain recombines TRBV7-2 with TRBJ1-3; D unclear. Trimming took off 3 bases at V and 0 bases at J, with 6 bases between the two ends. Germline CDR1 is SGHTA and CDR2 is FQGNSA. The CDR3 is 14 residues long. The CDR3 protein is CASSFWASGNTIYF. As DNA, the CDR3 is TGTGCCAGCAGCTTCTGGGCCTCTGGAAACACCATATATTTT.

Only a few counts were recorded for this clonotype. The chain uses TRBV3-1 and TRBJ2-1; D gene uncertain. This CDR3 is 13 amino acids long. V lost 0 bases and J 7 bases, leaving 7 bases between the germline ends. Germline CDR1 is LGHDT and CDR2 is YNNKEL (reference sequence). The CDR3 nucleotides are TGTGCCAGCAGCCAAGATGTCCGGAATGAGCAGTTCTTC. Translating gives CASSQDVRNEQFF.

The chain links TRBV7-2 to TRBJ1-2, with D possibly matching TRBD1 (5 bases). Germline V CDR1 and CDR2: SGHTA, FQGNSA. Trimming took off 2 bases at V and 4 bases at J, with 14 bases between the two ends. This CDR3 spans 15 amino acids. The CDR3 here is CASSLKGTGFYGYTF. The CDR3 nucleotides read TGTGCCAGCAGCTTAAAGGGGACCGGTTTCTATGGCTACACCTTC.

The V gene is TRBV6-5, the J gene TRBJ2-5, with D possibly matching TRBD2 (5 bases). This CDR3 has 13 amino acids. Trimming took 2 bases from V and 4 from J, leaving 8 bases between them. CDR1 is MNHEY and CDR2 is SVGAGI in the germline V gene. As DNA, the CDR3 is TGTGCCAGCAGTTACAGGGAGATAGAGACCCAGTACTTC. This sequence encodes CASSYREIETQYF.